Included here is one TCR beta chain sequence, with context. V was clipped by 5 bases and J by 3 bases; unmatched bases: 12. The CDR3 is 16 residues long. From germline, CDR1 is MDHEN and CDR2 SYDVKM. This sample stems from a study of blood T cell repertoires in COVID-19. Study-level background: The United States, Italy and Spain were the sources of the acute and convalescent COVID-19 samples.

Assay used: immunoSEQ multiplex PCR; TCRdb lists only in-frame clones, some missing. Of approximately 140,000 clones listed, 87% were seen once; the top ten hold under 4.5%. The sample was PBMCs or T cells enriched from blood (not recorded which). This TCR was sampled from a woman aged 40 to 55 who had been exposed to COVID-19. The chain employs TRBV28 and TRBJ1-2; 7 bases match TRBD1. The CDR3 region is CASSARGGGSDYGYTF. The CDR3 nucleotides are TGTGCCAGCAGTGCTCGAGGGGGCGGGTCGGACTATGGCTACACCTTC.